This TCR beta chain derives from a study of cytomegalovirus exposure and HLA in healthy donors. Vbeta (60) and Jbeta (13) primers were used in the PCR. The repertoire was sequenced with immunoSEQ multiplex PCR; TCRdb's copy has only in-frame clones and lacks some. The table has around 140,000 clones, approximately 10% seen once. Regarding the study as a whole: When presence/absence was analysed, sequencing depth was taken to be roughly uniform across donors.

Details on this clone: Its antigen is not identified. A read error is likely, as this CDR3 ends without the conserved phenylalanine or tryptophan.

The germline V and J ends were trimmed by 3 bases and 0 bases, with 11 bases remaining between them. Germline-derived CDR1 and CDR2 are SGHAT and FQNNGV. The CDR3 contains 15 residues. The sequence came from a woman in her thirties or forties in good health and CMV-seropositive. The rearrangement links TRBV11-2 to TRBJ1-1; tentatively, D is TRBD1 (6 bases). Sequencing used PBMCs. CDR3 loop: CASSLRTAMNTEAFV. The CDR3, as DNA: TGTGCCAGCAGCTTGAGGACAGCCATGAACACTGAAGCTTTCGTT.